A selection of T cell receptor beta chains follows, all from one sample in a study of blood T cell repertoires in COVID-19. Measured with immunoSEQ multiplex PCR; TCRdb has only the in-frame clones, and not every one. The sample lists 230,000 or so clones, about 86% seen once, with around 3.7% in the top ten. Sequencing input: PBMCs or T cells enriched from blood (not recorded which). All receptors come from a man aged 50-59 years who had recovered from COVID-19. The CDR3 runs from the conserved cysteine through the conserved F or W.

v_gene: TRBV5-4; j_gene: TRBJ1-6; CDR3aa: CASSSPGTGGNSPLHF
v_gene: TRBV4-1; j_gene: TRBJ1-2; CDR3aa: CASSQDQGTGSYGYTF
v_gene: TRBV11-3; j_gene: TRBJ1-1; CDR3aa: CASSISTDTEAFF
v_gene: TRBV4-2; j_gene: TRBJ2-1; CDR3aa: CASSPGATSGNYNEQFF
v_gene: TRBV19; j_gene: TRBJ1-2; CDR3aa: CASREGGDYYGYTF
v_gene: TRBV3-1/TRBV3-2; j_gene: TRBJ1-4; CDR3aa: CASRDLQGGEKLFF
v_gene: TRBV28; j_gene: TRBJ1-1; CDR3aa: CASSLNRVNTEAFF
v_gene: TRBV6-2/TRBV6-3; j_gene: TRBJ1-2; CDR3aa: CASSYVGQLYTF
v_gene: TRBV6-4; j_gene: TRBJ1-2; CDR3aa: CASSDRTGPSGGYTF
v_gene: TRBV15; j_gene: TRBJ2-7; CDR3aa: CATSRDLGLRIEQYF
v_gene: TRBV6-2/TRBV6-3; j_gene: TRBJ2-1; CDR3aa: CASSYGGRAYNEQFF